The 8 T cell receptor beta chains given below trace back to one sample, sequenced in a study of shared clonotypes between healthy human individuals. TCRdb's copy holds only in-frame clones and misses some; the assay was immunoSEQ multiplex PCR. The repertoire includes some 480,000 clones, roughly 78% of them detected once, and approximately 12% sits in the top ten. Sequenced material: PBMCs. These receptors originate from a woman between 35 and 50 years old in good health. Some clones in this sample may be carry-over from other donors' samples.

This chain joins TRBV29-1 and TRBJ1-2, with D possibly being TRBD1 (6 bases). Germline-derived CDR1 and CDR2 are SQVTM and ANQGSEA. V dropped 7 bases and J dropped 8 bases, with 20 bases sitting between them. The CDR3 covers 13 residues. The CDR3 DNA reads as TGCAGCGCCCGAGATCCCGGGACACGAGGCTACACCTTC. It encodes CSARDPGTRGYTF.

The chain employs TRBV25-1 and TRBJ2-3; D not resolved. Germline-derived CDR1 and CDR2 are MGHDK and SYGVNS. V lost 8 bases and J lost 6, with 9 bases in between. There are 11 residues in the CDR3. This chain's CDR3 is CASRRYDTQYF. CDR3 DNA: TGTGCCAGCCGCCGGTACGATACGCAGTATTTT.

There are many counts of this clone. The chain joins TRBV7-9 to TRBJ2-2; D is ambiguous. CDR1 is SEHNR and CDR2 is FQNEAQ in the germline V gene (reference sequence). Deletions cut 2 bases from V and 0 bases from J, with 19 bases between. The CDR3 is made up of 19 amino acids. The CDR3 DNA follows: TGTGCCAGCAGCTTACTTGGGCTTCCCATAACCGCGAACACCGGGGAGCTGTTTTTT. The encoded protein is CASSLLGLPITANTGELFF.

This chain uses TRBV4-3 with TRBJ2-1; 11 bases map to TRBD2. CDR1 and CDR2 (germline): LGHNA, YSLEER. The length of the CDR3 is 15 residues. V lost 0 bases, J lost 8 bases, and 3 bases stayed unmatched. CDR3 sequence (DNA): TGCGCCAGCAGCCAAGATGCTAGCGGGAGGTATGAGCAGTTCTTC. Amino acids: CASSQDASGRYEQFF.

To note about this clone: The conserved final phenylalanine or tryptophan is absent from the CDR3, which likely points to a read error. Because the CDR3's place on the DNA is in doubt, the DNA is left out and the CDR3 is given as listed by TCRdb. The chain has TRBV30 and TRBJ1-2; TRBD1 reflects the table's D call only, with no check against the DNA. Per germline, CDR1 GTSNPN and CDR2 SVGIG (reference sequence). Termini included, the CDR3 measures 13 amino acids. CDR3 loop: CAWSVGQWEGCTL.

This clone was observed a handful of times. The genes are TRBV9 and TRBJ2-7; D may be TRBD2 (6 bases). Trimming shortened V by 2 bases and J by 2 bases, and 11 bases separated the two germline ends. The CDR3 is 14 residues long. The V gene's germline CDR1 is SGDLS and CDR2 YYNGEE. In DNA, the CDR3 is TGTGCCAGCAGCGTGAGATGGGAGGCCTACGAGCAGTACTTC. Its translation: CASSVRWEAYEQYF.

This clone was seen more than once but under ten times. The chain uses TRBV5-8 and TRBJ1-5; D is perhaps TRBD1 (6 bases). The germline V gene has CDR1 SGHTS and CDR2 YDEGEE. This CDR3 contains 15 residues. Trimming took 0 bases from V and 0 from J, leaving 7 bases between them. In DNA, the CDR3 is TGTGCCAGCAGCTTGGGGACAGCTAGCAATCAGCCCCAGCATTTT. As protein: CASSLGTASNQPQHF.

The CDR3 nucleotides are TGCGCCAGCAGCCAAGAAACGCCGGGAGAGACCCAGTACTTC. It specifies CASSQETPGETQYF. The chain couples TRBV4-3 to TRBJ2-5; D is undetermined. Germline V gene data show CDR1 as LGHNA and CDR2 as YSLEER. The ends were cut back, 0 bases at V and 4 bases at J, with 9 bases in the middle. The CDR3 covers 14 residues.